A selection of T cell receptor beta chains follows, all from one sample in a study of cytomegalovirus exposure and HLA in healthy donors. Here immunoSEQ multiplex PCR was the method, and the copy in TCRdb shows in-frame clones only, minus some. The sample holds roughly 38,000 clones, 76% seen once. The sequencing input was PBMCs. These TCRs come from a woman in her 30s in good health and CMV-seropositive. Each CDR3 is given with its conserved first and last residue. D genes are given only for firm matches. The listing skips clone size in some rows; elsewhere it reads once, few, many or a size class.

j_call,d_call,clone_size,v_call,cdr3_nt,cdr3_aa
TRBJ2-1,NA,NA,TRBV7-2,TGTGCCAGCAGCTCGCCGTTACCCGGCAATGAGCAGTTCTTC,CASSSPLPGNEQFF
TRBJ1-2,TRBD1,NA,TRBV7-9,TGTTCCAGCAGCTTATCCCTAACAGGGGACCTTAACTATGGCTACACCTTC,CSSSLSLTGDLNYGYTF
TRBJ2-5,TRBD2,NA,TRBV9,TGTGCCAGCAGCGTAGACAGCGGGGGGGCCTATAAGGAGACCCAGTACTTC,CASSVDSGGAYKETQYF
TRBJ2-7,TRBD1,once,TRBV5-1,TGCGCCAGCAGCCTGACAGCAGGGGGATCCTACGAGCAGTACTTC,CASSLTAGGSYEQYF
TRBJ2-7,TRBD2,NA,TRBV5-1,TGCGCCAGCAGCTTGGGGCTAGCGGGGGGAGGTGAGCAGTACTTC,CASSLGLAGGGEQYF
TRBJ2-3,NA,NA,TRBV18,TGTGCCAGCTCACCACAGTCTTACAGGGCAGATACGCAGTATTTT,CASSPQSYRADTQYF
TRBJ2-3,NA,NA,TRBV5-1,TGCGCCAGCAGCCCCCTTCCCACAGATACGCAGTATTTT,CASSPLPTDTQYF
TRBJ2-5,NA,large,TRBV28,TGTGCCAGCAGTGAAATGAGGGAGACCCAGTACTTC,CASSEMRETQYF
TRBJ1-5,TRBD1,NA,TRBV19,TGTGCCACTAAAACCTGGGGGACAGGGGGCAATCAGCCCCAGCATTTT,CATKTWGTGGNQPQHF
TRBJ1-2,TRBD1,NA,TRBV6-5,TGTGCCAGCAGCCACGAGACAGGGAACTATGGCTACACCTTC,CASSHETGNYGYTF
TRBJ2-7,TRBD2,NA,TRBV18,TGTGCCAGCTCACTGGGACTAGCGGGAACCGAGCAGTACTTC,CASSLGLAGTEQYF
TRBJ2-7,NA,NA,TRBV23-1,TGCGCCAGCACCCGGGGGTGGGTGTACTTC,CASTRGWVYF
TRBJ2-7,TRBD2,NA,TRBV27,TGTGCCCGCAGTTTTCTTAGCGGGGGAGCCTCCTACGAGCAGTACTTC,CARSFLSGGASYEQYF
TRBJ1-2,TRBD1,NA,TRBV30,TGTGCCTGGAGTGTTAGGGACAGGGGGTTAGAGGGCTATGGCTACACCTTC,CAWSVRDRGLEGYGYTF
TRBJ2-7,NA,NA,TRBV27,TGTGCCAGCAAGAGGGGGGGCTCCTACGAGCAGTACTTC,CASKRGGSYEQYF
TRBJ1-5,TRBD1,NA,TRBV30,TGTGCCTGGACCAACCCCGGGACAGTCAATCAGCCCCAGCATTTT,CAWTNPGTVNQPQHF
TRBJ1-2,NA,few,TRBV6-6,TGTGCCATTTCAGAGCGGTTCTATGGCTACACCTTC,CAISERFYGYTF
TRBJ2-7,NA,few,TRBV27,TGTGCCAGCAGTTTTTATCCCTCCACCACCGGGGAGCAGTACTTC,CASSFYPSTTGEQYF
TRBJ2-2,TRBD2,NA,TRBV28,TGTGCCAGCAGCCCCAGCGGGGCGGGTCACGGGGAGCTGTTTTTT,CASSPSGAGHGELFF
TRBJ1-1,NA,NA,TRBV4-1,TGCGCCAGCAGCCATCAGTCTGTCAGGTTTGGGGAAGCTTTCTTT,CASSHQSVRFGEAFF
TRBJ2-2,TRBD2,NA,TRBV27,TGTGCCAGCACCGATGTAGCGGGAGGGAACACCGGGGAGCTGTTTTTT,CASTDVAGGNTGELFF
TRBJ2-5,NA,NA,TRBV11-1,TGTGCCAGCAGCTTAGGGGGGCTAAAGGAGACCCAGTACTTC,CASSLGGLKETQYF
TRBJ1-2,TRBD1,NA,TRBV7-3,TGTGCCAGCAGCCCCCGGGACAGGGGAGATTATGGCTACACCTTC,CASSPRDRGDYGYTF
TRBJ2-7,NA,once,TRBV4-1,TGCGCCAGCAGCCAAGATGGCCTAGCAGGCGAGCAGTACTTC,CASSQDGLAGEQYF
TRBJ2-7,TRBD1,NA,TRBV5-1,TGCGCCAGCAGCTTGGGAGGGGGCAGATCCGAGCAGTACTTC,CASSLGGGRSEQYF
TRBJ2-3,TRBD2,NA,TRBV2,TGTGCCAGCAGCCTTAGCGGGGGGGACACAGATACGCAGTATTTT,CASSLSGGDTDTQYF
TRBJ1-2,NA,NA,TRBV19,TGTGCCAGTTTAAGGCAAGGACAGAGCGGACCCTATGGCTACACCTTC,CASLRQGQSGPYGYTF
TRBJ2-3,NA,NA,TRBV19,TGTGCCAGTAGTATCCTACAGGGTACCGGCACAGATACGCAGTATTTT,CASSILQGTGTDTQYF
TRBJ2-1,NA,NA,TRBV19,TGTGCCACGAGCGCGACGACCGCATACAATGAGCAGTTCTTC,CATSATTAYNEQFF
TRBJ2-1,TRBD2,NA,TRBV28,TGTGCCAGCAGACGGGAGGTAGGCAATGAGCAGTTCTTC,CASRREVGNEQFF
TRBJ2-3,NA,NA,TRBV4-1,TGCGCCAGCAGCCAGCCGGTATCTGCTGATGATACGCAGTATTTT,CASSQPVSADDTQYF
TRBJ1-5,TRBD1,once,TRBV18,TGTGCCAGCTCACCGGGACAGCTAGACAGGCCCCAGCATTTT,CASSPGQLDRPQHF
TRBJ1-2,NA,NA,TRBV28,TGTGCCAGCAGTTTACCAGGCGTGGCCGGCCGCTACACCTTC,CASSLPGVAGRYTF
TRBJ2-3,TRBD1,NA,TRBV7-3,TGTGCCAGCAGCGCAGGGGGGGGACAGGGGACAGATACGCAGTATTTT,CASSAGGGQGTDTQYF
TRBJ1-4,TRBD1,NA,TRBV28,TGTGCCAGCAGTTTGACCAGGGGGCTCGATGAAAAACTGTTTTTT,CASSLTRGLDEKLFF
TRBJ2-7,NA,few,TRBV7-2,TGTGCCAGCAGCGATTTTCTGCGGGGCGAGCAGTACTTC,CASSDFLRGEQYF
TRBJ2-3,NA,NA,TRBV6-1,TGTGCCAGCAGTGAACAGGTCCGCGTTAGCACAGATACGCAGTATTTT,CASSEQVRVSTDTQYF
TRBJ2-3,TRBD1,once,TRBV7-9,TGTGCCAGCAGCTTACGGGGACAGACAGATACGCAGTATTTT,CASSLRGQTDTQYF
TRBJ2-7,TRBD1,few,TRBV7-9,TGTGCCAGCAGCTTAAAGGGGGCGTGCGAGCAGTACTTC,CASSLKGACEQYF
TRBJ2-1,NA,NA,TRBV2,TGTGCCAGCAAGAGCGGCTCCTACAATGAGCAGTTCTTC,CASKSGSYNEQFF
TRBJ2-1,TRBD2,NA,TRBV5-1,TGCGCCAGCAGCCCCCAGCGGGACCGCTACAATGAGCAGTTCTTC,CASSPQRDRYNEQFF
TRBJ1-2,NA,NA,TRBV7-9,TGTGCCAGCAGCTTTGGCGGCCAGGGGGGCTACACCTTC,CASSFGGQGGYTF